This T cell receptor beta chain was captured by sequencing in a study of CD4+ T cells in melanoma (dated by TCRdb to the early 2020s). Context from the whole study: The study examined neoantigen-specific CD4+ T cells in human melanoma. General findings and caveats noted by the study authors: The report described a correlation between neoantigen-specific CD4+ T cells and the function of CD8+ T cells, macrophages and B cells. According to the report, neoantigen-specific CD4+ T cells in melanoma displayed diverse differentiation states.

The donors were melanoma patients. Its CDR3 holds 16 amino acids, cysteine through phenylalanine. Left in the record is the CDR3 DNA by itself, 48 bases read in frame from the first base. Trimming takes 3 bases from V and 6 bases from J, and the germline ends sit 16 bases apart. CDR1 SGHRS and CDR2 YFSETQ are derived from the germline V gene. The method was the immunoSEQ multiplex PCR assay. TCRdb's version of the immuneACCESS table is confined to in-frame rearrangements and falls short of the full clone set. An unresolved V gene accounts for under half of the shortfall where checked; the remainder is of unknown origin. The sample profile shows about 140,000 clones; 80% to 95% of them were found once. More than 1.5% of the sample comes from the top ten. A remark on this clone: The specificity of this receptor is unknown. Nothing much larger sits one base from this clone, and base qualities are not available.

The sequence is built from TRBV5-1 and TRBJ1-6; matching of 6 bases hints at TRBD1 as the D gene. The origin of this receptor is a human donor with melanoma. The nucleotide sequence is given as TGCGCCAGCAGCTACGGACAGAACAGAGTTAATTCACCCCTCCACTTT. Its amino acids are CASSYGQNRVNSPLHF.